A selection of T cell receptor beta chains follows, all from one sample in a study of liver allograft versus peripheral blood T cells. TCRdb redid the calling of the reads with MiXCR, one entry per CDR3 protein. The table records approximately 1,100 distinct CDR3 sequences, under 45% of them present only once. The receptors shown here come from a human patient who had a liver transplant. The graft donor may be the source of some T cells. Each CDR3 is given with its conserved first and last residue. A D gene is named only where the DNA matches it firmly. Clone size is given for some rows only: seen once, a few or many times, or a class if the clone is expanded.

V gene: TRBV28
J gene: TRBJ1-5
clone size: NA
D gene: TRBD1
CDR3 DNA: TGTGCCAGCAGTGGGACAGGGTTGTATAGCAATCAGCCCCAGCATTTT
CDR3 protein: CASSGTGLYSNQPQHF

V gene: TRBV6-6
J gene: TRBJ2-5
clone size: medium-sized
D gene: NA
CDR3 DNA: TGTGCCAGCAGTTACCACTTCCCCTCAGGAGAGACCCAGTACTTC
CDR3 protein: CASSYHFPSGETQYF

V gene: TRBV10-3
J gene: TRBJ1-4
clone size: NA
D gene: NA
CDR3 DNA: TGTGCCATCAGACGTCAGCCTAATGAAAAACTGTTTTTT
CDR3 protein: CAIRRQPNEKLFF

V gene: TRBV6-1
J gene: TRBJ1-2
clone size: few
D gene: NA
CDR3 DNA: TGTGCCAGCTCCGCCCAAAACTATGGCTACACCTTC
CDR3 protein: CASSAQNYGYTF

V gene: TRBV11-2
J gene: TRBJ2-7
clone size: many
D gene: NA
CDR3 DNA: TGTGCCAGCAGCCATGATAGCTACGAGCAGTACTTC
CDR3 protein: CASSHDSYEQYF

V gene: TRBV12-3/TRBV12-4
J gene: TRBJ2-7
clone size: medium-sized
D gene: NA
CDR3 DNA: TGTGCCAGCAGTATCGGGGTGGTCTACGAGCAGTACTTC
CDR3 protein: CASSIGVVYEQYF

V gene: TRBV14
J gene: TRBJ1-2
clone size: NA
D gene: NA
CDR3 DNA: TGTGCCAGCAGCCAATCAAGGGGATCTGGCTACACCTTC
CDR3 protein: CASSQSRGSGYTF

V gene: TRBV10-3
J gene: TRBJ2-3
clone size: few
D gene: NA
CDR3 DNA: TGTGCCATCAGTGGGAGCCTTGGGGGTTTTACAGATACGCAGTATTTT
CDR3 protein: CAISGSLGGFTDTQYF

V gene: TRBV29-1
J gene: TRBJ1-5
clone size: few
D gene: TRBD1
CDR3 DNA: TGCAGCGTGAGGGACAGGCTTGATCAGCCCCAGCATTTT
CDR3 protein: CSVRDRLDQPQHF

V gene: TRBV10-3
J gene: TRBJ1-6
clone size: NA
D gene: TRBD1
CDR3 DNA: TGTGCCATCAGGGGGGACAGGGAGAATTCACCCCTCCACTTT
CDR3 protein: CAIRGDRENSPLHF

V gene: TRBV27
J gene: TRBJ2-7
clone size: medium-sized
D gene: NA
CDR3 DNA: TGTGCCAGCAGTTTAGATTCCTCCTACGAGCAGTACTTC
CDR3 protein: CASSLDSSYEQYF

V gene: TRBV28
J gene: TRBJ1-5
clone size: NA
D gene: NA
CDR3 DNA: TGTGCCAGCACGAAGACCCTTCAGGGTGTCGTGGGAAGCAATCAGCCCCAGCATTTT
CDR3 protein: CASTKTLQGVVGSNQPQHF

V gene: TRBV2
J gene: TRBJ2-7
clone size: NA
D gene: NA
CDR3 DNA: TGTGCCACCCGCCAAGGGCTCTGGGAGCAGTACTTC
CDR3 protein: CATRQGLWEQYF

V gene: TRBV13
J gene: TRBJ1-2
clone size: NA
D gene: TRBD1
CDR3 DNA: TGTGCCAGCAGCCAGGGACAGGCCGCGCGGGGCTACACCTTC
CDR3 protein: CASSQGQAARGYTF

V gene: TRBV27
J gene: TRBJ1-6
clone size: NA
D gene: TRBD1
CDR3 DNA: TGTGCCAGCAGTTTATCGGGACAGGGGAAGAATTCACCCCTCCACTTT
CDR3 protein: CASSLSGQGKNSPLHF

V gene: TRBV10-3
J gene: TRBJ2-1
clone size: NA
D gene: NA
CDR3 DNA: TGTGCCATCGGGGCGGGGCCTTTGCCCTACAATGAGCAGTTCTTC
CDR3 protein: CAIGAGPLPYNEQFF

V gene: TRBV6-6
J gene: TRBJ2-1
clone size: NA
D gene: TRBD2
CDR3 DNA: TGTGCCAGCAGTTACTCCCCGGGACTAGCGGGAGCTAGCAATGAGCAGTTCTTC
CDR3 protein: CASSYSPGLAGASNEQFF

V gene: TRBV19
J gene: TRBJ1-1
clone size: NA
D gene: NA
CDR3 DNA: TGTGCTTCGGGTCGGATGAACACTGAAGCTTTCTTT
CDR3 protein: CASGRMNTEAFF

V gene: TRBV19
J gene: TRBJ2-1
clone size: many
D gene: TRBD2
CDR3 DNA: TGTGCCAGTAAATTAGCGGGAGGATTATACAATGAGCAGTTCTTC
CDR3 protein: CASKLAGGLYNEQFF

V gene: TRBV28
J gene: TRBJ2-2
clone size: medium-sized
D gene: TRBD1
CDR3 DNA: TGTGCCAGCAGTTTGGACAGGGGGTACGGGGAGCTGTTTTTT
CDR3 protein: CASSLDRGYGELFF

V gene: TRBV5-6
J gene: TRBJ1-4
clone size: medium-sized
D gene: NA
CDR3 DNA: TGTGCCAGCAGCATCTCGCCCGGCGCAACTAATGAAAAACTGTTTTTT
CDR3 protein: CASSISPGATNEKLFF

V gene: TRBV10-3
J gene: TRBJ2-5
clone size: NA
D gene: TRBD2
CDR3 DNA: TGTGCCATCAGTGAGGATGGGACTAGCGGGAACTTGGAGACCCAGTACTTC
CDR3 protein: CAISEDGTSGNLETQYF

V gene: TRBV4-1
J gene: TRBJ2-3
clone size: NA
D gene: TRBD2
CDR3 DNA: TGCGCCAGCAGCCAAGATACTAGCGGGAGCACAGATACGCAGTATTTT
CDR3 protein: CASSQDTSGSTDTQYF

V gene: TRBV11-2
J gene: TRBJ1-1
clone size: NA
D gene: TRBD1
CDR3 DNA: TGTGCCAGCAGCTTAGGTTCAGGGGGCGCGGTTAGGTGGACTGAAGCTTTCTTT
CDR3 protein: CASSLGSGGAVRWTEAFF

V gene: TRBV7-9
J gene: TRBJ1-1
clone size: many
D gene: NA
CDR3 DNA: TGTGCCAGCAGCCCAGAGCAGGGGATTGAAGCTTTCTTT
CDR3 protein: CASSPEQGIEAFF

V gene: TRBV5-6
J gene: TRBJ1-2
clone size: many
D gene: TRBD1
CDR3 DNA: TGTGCCAGCAGCCTGGGACAGAGAAGGGGCTACACCTTC
CDR3 protein: CASSLGQRRGYTF

V gene: TRBV27
J gene: TRBJ1-2
clone size: medium-sized
D gene: NA
CDR3 DNA: TGTGCCAGCAGTTTAAACCCGAGGGGTGGCTACACCTTC
CDR3 protein: CASSLNPRGGYTF

V gene: TRBV11-2
J gene: TRBJ2-1
clone size: NA
D gene: NA
CDR3 DNA: TGTGCCAGCAGCTTACGGGTAGAGCTGGGCTATGAGCAGTTCTTC
CDR3 protein: CASSLRVELGYEQFF

V gene: TRBV18
J gene: TRBJ1-1
clone size: few
D gene: NA
CDR3 DNA: TGTGCCAGCTCACCATACAGGGTTCCAAACCCTGAAGCTTTCTTT
CDR3 protein: CASSPYRVPNPEAFF

V gene: TRBV9
J gene: TRBJ1-1
clone size: NA
D gene: NA
CDR3 DNA: TGTGCCAGCAGCCCGGACGGCGGGAACACTGAAGCTTTCTTT
CDR3 protein: CASSPDGGNTEAFF

V gene: TRBV5-4
J gene: TRBJ2-7
clone size: NA
D gene: TRBD1
CDR3 DNA: TGTGCCAGCAGTCCTTTGGAGGGGACAGGGGCCGAGCAGTACTTC
CDR3 protein: CASSPLEGTGAEQYF

V gene: TRBV5-6
J gene: TRBJ1-2
clone size: medium-sized
D gene: NA
CDR3 DNA: TGTGCCAGCAGCGGAATACAGAACCTTGTGGGAGGCTACACCTTC
CDR3 protein: CASSGIQNLVGGYTF

V gene: TRBV27
J gene: TRBJ2-7
clone size: medium-sized
D gene: NA
CDR3 DNA: TGTGCCAGCAAGCCGGGACTTACCTACGAGCAGTACTTC
CDR3 protein: CASKPGLTYEQYF

V gene: TRBV28
J gene: TRBJ1-2
clone size: NA
D gene: NA
CDR3 DNA: TGTGCCAGCAGTCCCTGGACAGCAGCTAACTATGGCTACACCTTC
CDR3 protein: CASSPWTAANYGYTF

V gene: TRBV19
J gene: TRBJ1-5
clone size: medium-sized
D gene: NA
CDR3 DNA: TGTGCCAGTAGTATTCGGTGGGATCAGCCCCAGCATTTT
CDR3 protein: CASSIRWDQPQHF

V gene: TRBV24-1
J gene: TRBJ1-5
clone size: medium-sized
D gene: TRBD1
CDR3 DNA: TGTGCCACCAGTGCAGGGGGCACCAATCAGCCCCAGCATTTT
CDR3 protein: CATSAGGTNQPQHF

V gene: TRBV28
J gene: TRBJ2-2
clone size: medium-sized
D gene: NA
CDR3 DNA: TGTGCCAGCAGTTTTGGGGGGACGGAGATTAACACCGGGGAGCTGTTTTTT
CDR3 protein: CASSFGGTEINTGELFF

V gene: TRBV28
J gene: TRBJ1-3
clone size: NA
D gene: TRBD1
CDR3 DNA: TGTGCCATCCTAGGGGGCCCCTCTGGAAACACCATATATTTT
CDR3 protein: CAILGGPSGNTIYF

V gene: TRBV19
J gene: TRBJ1-4
clone size: NA
D gene: NA
CDR3 DNA: TGTGCCAGTAGTCTGTGGGAAAAACTGTTTTTT
CDR3 protein: CASSLWEKLFF

V gene: TRBV24-1
J gene: TRBJ2-7
clone size: medium-sized
D gene: NA
CDR3 DNA: TGTGCCACCAGTGATGGCGGGGTAAAATCTAACTCCTACGAGCAGTACTTC
CDR3 protein: CATSDGGVKSNSYEQYF

V gene: TRBV28
J gene: TRBJ1-6
clone size: NA
D gene: TRBD1
CDR3 DNA: TGTGCCAGCAGTCCCTCCAGGGGGGTAGGTTCACCCCTCCACTTT
CDR3 protein: CASSPSRGVGSPLHF

V gene: TRBV19
J gene: TRBJ2-1
clone size: hyperexpanded
D gene: TRBD2
CDR3 DNA: TGTGCCAGTAGCGATAGTCTGGGGCCGGGACTAGCGGGACAGTTCTTC
CDR3 protein: CASSDSLGPGLAGQFF

V gene: TRBV9
J gene: TRBJ2-1
clone size: NA
D gene: TRBD2
CDR3 DNA: TGTGCCAGCAGCTCCCGGGGGGGCGGAGACAACAATGAGCAGTTCTTC
CDR3 protein: CASSSRGGGDNNEQFF

V gene: TRBV28
J gene: TRBJ1-5
clone size: medium-sized
D gene: NA
CDR3 DNA: TGTGCCTGCCGCCGGGAAATCAGCAATCAGCCCCAGCATTTT
CDR3 protein: CACRREISNQPQHF

V gene: TRBV19
J gene: TRBJ1-5
clone size: medium-sized
D gene: NA
CDR3 DNA: TGTGCCAGTAGTATAGGAGGGGATTACTATCAGCCCCAGCATTTT
CDR3 protein: CASSIGGDYYQPQHF

V gene: TRBV6-5
J gene: TRBJ2-1
clone size: medium-sized
D gene: NA
CDR3 DNA: TGTGCCAGCAAGGGTGACCTGAGCTCCTACAATGAGCAGTTCTTC
CDR3 protein: CASKGDLSSYNEQFF

V gene: TRBV7-9
J gene: TRBJ2-7
clone size: medium-sized
D gene: NA
CDR3 DNA: TGTGCCAGCAGCCCCCAGTTGGGGGGAAACTACGAGCAGTACTTC
CDR3 protein: CASSPQLGGNYEQYF

V gene: TRBV6-6
J gene: TRBJ1-6
clone size: NA
D gene: TRBD1
CDR3 DNA: TGTGCCAGCACTCGCGACAGGGAGGATTCACCCCTCCACTTT
CDR3 protein: CASTRDREDSPLHF

V gene: TRBV12-3/TRBV12-4
J gene: TRBJ2-3
clone size: NA
D gene: TRBD1
CDR3 DNA: TGTGCCAGCAGTTTATTGGACAGGGGGAAAGATACGCAGTATTTT
CDR3 protein: CASSLLDRGKDTQYF

V gene: TRBV6-5
J gene: TRBJ2-1
clone size: many
D gene: NA
CDR3 DNA: TGTGCCAGCAGTTACGCAGCGCCCAATGAGCAGTTCTTC
CDR3 protein: CASSYAAPNEQFF

V gene: TRBV6-2/TRBV6-3
J gene: TRBJ2-7
clone size: NA
D gene: TRBD2
CDR3 DNA: TGTGCCAGCAGGTTTAGCGGGACCTTGGCTCAGTACTTC
CDR3 protein: CASRFSGTLAQYF

V gene: TRBV6-1
J gene: TRBJ1-5
clone size: NA
D gene: NA
CDR3 DNA: TGTGCCAGCAGTGAAGGTCAGGCCAATCAGCCCCAGCATTTT
CDR3 protein: CASSEGQANQPQHF

V gene: TRBV28
J gene: TRBJ1-2
clone size: medium-sized
D gene: NA
CDR3 DNA: TGTGCCAGCAGTTTCATCTATGGCTACACCTTC
CDR3 protein: CASSFIYGYTF

V gene: TRBV5-4
J gene: TRBJ1-6
clone size: NA
D gene: TRBD1
CDR3 DNA: TGTGCCAGCAGCGCCGGGACAGCACTAAATTCACCCCTCCACTTT
CDR3 protein: CASSAGTALNSPLHF

V gene: TRBV19
J gene: TRBJ1-2
clone size: medium-sized
D gene: NA
CDR3 DNA: TGTGCCAGTAGTATTAAGGGGATTTCTAACTATGGCTACACCTTC
CDR3 protein: CASSIKGISNYGYTF

V gene: TRBV19
J gene: TRBJ2-1
clone size: NA
D gene: NA
CDR3 DNA: NA
CDR3 protein: CASTSGVNEQFF

V gene: TRBV29-1
J gene: TRBJ1-4
clone size: few
D gene: NA
CDR3 DNA: TGCAGCGTTGGCGTTTGGGGGCAGCATAATGAAAAACTGTTTTTT
CDR3 protein: CSVGVWGQHNEKLFF

V gene: TRBV6-2/TRBV6-3
J gene: TRBJ2-3
clone size: NA
D gene: TRBD2
CDR3 DNA: TGTGCCAGCAGTGAACACGGGACTAGCGGCACAGATACGCAGTATTTT
CDR3 protein: CASSEHGTSGTDTQYF

V gene: TRBV4-1
J gene: TRBJ1-5
clone size: NA
D gene: NA
CDR3 DNA: TGCGCCAGCAAAATGCGGGGGGCCGGGAATCAGCCCCAGCATTTT
CDR3 protein: CASKMRGAGNQPQHF